This TCR beta chain was profiled in a study of a mutant IDH1 vaccine in newly diagnosed glioma. Background on the study: Patients were started on vaccination 4-6 weeks after radiotherapy alone, or with temozolomide cycles. Patients got radiotherapy, temozolomide, or both beforehand, and most got both. Sex among treated patients split 62.5% male, around 40% female; mean age was approximately 40 years.

To note about this clone: Its antigen is not identified.

TCRdb's copy holds only in-frame clones and misses some; the assay was immunoSEQ multiplex PCR. The data show 40,000 to 45,000 clones, around 76% seen once. J was trimmed by 4 bases and V by 6 bases; bases with no gene match: 2. This CDR3 contains 12 residues. Germline CDR1 and CDR2: SQVTM and ANQGSEA. Regarding the study as a whole: There seemed to be no relation between pseudoprogression and changes in top peripheral T cell clonotypes.

Time point defined: week 23, last vaccination. Doses comprised 300 ug of mutant IDH1 20-mer peptide each, plus topical imiquimod. The rearrangement uses TRBV29-1 and TRBJ1-3, with TRBD1 identical over 8 bases. The receptor comes from a man aged 50 to 59 with glioma. Sample: PBMCs, taken from a glioma patient whose treatment included an IDH1 peptide vaccine. The chain's CDR3 is CSVGQEGNTIYF. The DNA of the CDR3 is TGCAGCGTGGGACAGGAAGGAAACACCATATATTTT.